Presented here are 17 T cell receptor beta chains from one specimen sequenced in a study of Ad26.COV2.S vaccination and SARS-CoV-2 variants. Treatment meaning: some 20 received Ad26.COV2.S at low or high dose, single or two shots; a few received placebo; per-sample allocation not given. Day 63 after the first injection of vaccine or placebo was the sampling time. The protocol was immunoSEQ multiplex PCR, while the TCRdb copy is restricted to in-frame clones and leaves out a portion. The data hold approximately 350,000 clones, with approximately 83% observed a single time. The sequences come from peripheral blood, collected in a trial of Ad26.COV2.S vaccine versus placebo. These receptors all stem from a person between 18 and 65 years old who received the Ad26.COV2.S COVID-19 vaccine or a placebo.

Concerning this clone: Other DNA sequences in this sample translate to the same CDR3. This chain links TRBV18 with TRBJ2-4; 8 bases match TRBD1. There are 14 residues in the CDR3. CDR1 and CDR2 (germline): KGHSH, LQKENI. The V gene end was trimmed by 3 bases and the J gene end by 3 bases; junction bases not matched to a gene: 1. The CDR3 sequence is CASSPTGGKNIQYF. The CDR3 DNA is TGTGCCAGCTCACCTACAGGGGGCAAAAACATTCAGTACTTC.

This rearrangement joins TRBV20-1 to TRBJ2-7, with D unresolved. The CDR3 contains 11 residues. The germline V gene has CDR1 DFQATT and CDR2 SNEGSKA (reference sequence). V was cut by 1 base and J by 3 bases, with 4 bases left in between. The CDR3 DNA reads TGCAGTGCTAGAGGCTACTACGAGCAGTACTTC. This codes for CSARGYYEQYF.

V and J are TRBV9 and TRBJ1-1; D gene unclear. V shed 5 bases and J shed 4 bases, with 15 bases lying between them. This CDR3 has 14 residues. Germline loops: CDR1 SGDLS, CDR2 YYNGEE. CDR3 in DNA: TGTGCCAGCAGACCGGCGGTTGGCGGCACTGAAGCTTTCTTT. Protein: CASRPAVGGTEAFF. Using reference TRBV9 and TRBJ1-1 for the parts outside the CDR3, the full variable domain is DSGVTQTPKHLITATGQRVTLRCSPRSGDLSVYWYQQSLDQGLQFLIQYYNGEERAKGNILERFSAQQFPDLHSELNLSSLELGDSALYFCASRPAVGGTEAFFGQGTRLTVV.

The chain links TRBV18 to TRBJ2-1; D may match TRBD1 or TRBD2 (5 bases each). The CDR3 is 10 residues long. Looked up from germline, CDR1 is KGHSH and CDR2 is LQKENI. V lost 10 bases, J lost 10 bases, and 11 bases lay in between. CDR3 amino acids: CATRDDEQFF. For the CDR3, the DNA is TGTGCCACCCGGGACGACGAGCAGTTCTTC. Combining the CDR3 with reference TRBV18 and TRBJ2-1 gives the whole variable domain NAGVMQNPRHLVRRRGQEARLRCSPMKGHSHVYWYRQLPEEGLKFMVYLQKENIIDESGMPKERFSAEFPKEGPSILRIQQVVRGDSAAYFCATRDDEQFFGPGTRLTVL.

The chain uses TRBV5-1 and TRBJ1-6; 7 bases are a match to TRBD1. The CDR3 loop spans 15 amino acids. J was trimmed by 7 bases and V by 2 bases; bases with no gene match: 6. Germline CDR1 is SGHRS and CDR2 is YFSETQ. The CDR3 sequence is CASSFGTVLNSPLHF. CDR3 coding DNA: TGCGCCAGCAGCTTTGGGACAGTCCTAAATTCACCCCTCCACTTT.

J is TRBJ2-3 and V is TRBV29-1; 10 bases align to TRBD1. This CDR3 spans 14 amino acids. V shed 6 bases and J 2 bases; nucleotides not matched to a gene: 5. Germline CDR1 reads SQVTM; CDR2 reads ANQGSEA. CDR3 residues: CSVRQGADTDTQYF. Here the CDR3 DNA reads TGCAGCGTCAGACAGGGGGCGGACACAGATACGCAGTATTTT.

This rearrangement joins TRBV15 to TRBJ2-3; 7 nucleotides align to TRBD2. Germline V gene lookup returns CDR1 LNHNV and CDR2 YYDKDF (reference sequence). Trimming cost V 5 bases and J 1 base; bases outside gene matches: 9. The CDR3 contains 16 residues. CDR3 coding DNA: TGTGCCACCAGCGCCTTGGGGGGGAGCCGCACAGATACGCAGTATTTT. This encodes CATSALGGSRTDTQYF.

This chain connects TRBV27 to TRBJ1-5; the D gene is possibly TRBD1 (6 bases). The CDR3 is 16 residues long. CDR1 and CDR2 from the germline V gene are MNHEY and SMNVEV (reference sequence). The V end lost 2 bases, the J end lost 6 bases, and 17 bases lay between the germline ends. CDR3 in amino acids: CASSLSGRGLFQPQHF. CDR3 bases: TGTGCCAGCAGTTTAAGTGGGAGGGGGTTATTTCAGCCCCAGCATTTT.

The chain recombines TRBV29-1 with TRBJ2-1; no definite D call. V shed 1 base and J shed 1 base, with 17 bases lying between them. The CDR3 is 17 amino acids. Germline V CDR1 and CDR2: SQVTM, ANQGSEA. CDR3 loop: CSVEAKPLLGSYNEQFF. CDR3 DNA: TGCAGCGTTGAAGCCAAGCCCCTCTTGGGGTCCTACAATGAGCAGTTCTTC.

V usage is TRBV27 and J usage is TRBJ2-7; the match to TRBD1 covers 8 bases. This CDR3 spans 13 amino acids. Germline CDR1 reads MNHEY; CDR2 reads SMNVEV (reference sequence). V was clipped by 5 bases and J by 3 bases; unmatched bases: 3. The CDR3 is CASSRQGSYEQYF. DNA for the CDR3: TGTGCCAGCAGTCGACAGGGGAGCTACGAGCAGTACTTC.

V is TRBV29-1 and J is TRBJ2-5; TRBD1 matches 7 bases. The length of the CDR3 is 14 residues. The germline V gene has CDR1 SQVTM and CDR2 ANQGSEA. J was trimmed by 5 bases and V by 7 bases; bases with no gene match: 13. The CDR3 sequence is CSATPGQPGETQYF. The CDR3 bases are TGCAGCGCCACCCCGGGACAGCCTGGCGAGACCCAGTACTTC.

The rearrangement links TRBV7-6 to TRBJ2-7, with TRBD2 as a possible D gene (6 bases). The CDR3 is 15 residues long. Per germline, CDR1 SGHVS and CDR2 FNYEAQ. The ends were cut back, 5 bases at V and 5 bases at J, with 19 bases in the middle. The CDR3 here is CASSRSEGLGHEQYF. CDR3 DNA sequence: TGTGCCAGCAGCAGATCGGAGGGCCTTGGGCACGAGCAGTACTTC.

The CDR3 loop reads CASSKATGAPMPEYF. In DNA form, the CDR3 reads TGTGCCAGCAGCAAAGCAACGGGAGCCCCCATGCCGGAGTACTTC. The chain combines TRBV21-1 with TRBJ2-7; TRBD2 is the table's D call and was not checked against the DNA. TRBV21-1 is a recognized pseudogene. This CDR3 comprises 15 residues.

The rearrangement uses TRBV27 and TRBJ2-5; 9 positions agree with TRBD2. The CDR3 contains 15 residues. Germline V gene data show CDR1 as MNHEY and CDR2 as SMNVEV (reference sequence). The V gene end was trimmed by 2 bases and the J gene end by 5 bases; junction bases not matched to a gene: 6. As DNA, the CDR3 is TGTGCCAGCAGTTTACTAGCGGCGGGGGGGGAGACCCAGTACTTC. Amino acids: CASSLLAAGGETQYF.

The table lists this clone with a few counts. V usage is TRBV7-2 and J usage is TRBJ2-7; the D gene could be TRBD1 or TRBD2 (5 bases each). Trimming shortened V by 2 bases and J by 1 base, and 12 bases separated the two germline ends. This CDR3 region has 15 residues. Germline V CDR1 and CDR2: SGHTA, FQGNSA. The CDR3: CASSLRGSESYEQYF. CDR3 sequence (DNA): TGTGCCAGCAGCTTAAGGGGTAGCGAATCCTACGAGCAGTACTTC.

This sequence joins TRBV3-1 (or the pseudogene TRBV3-2) and TRBJ2-2; 9 nucleotides line up with TRBD1. Germline assignment: CDR1 LGHDT and CDR2 YNNKEL (reference sequence). The CDR3 has 17 amino acids. With V trimmed by 6 bases and J by 1 base, 9 bases remained unmatched. CDR3 DNA sequence: TGTGCCAGCAGTCACAGGGGGCGATGGTTGAACACCGGGGAGCTGTTTTTT. This encodes CASSHRGRWLNTGELFF.

The CDR3 is CASSPGHRTDTQYF. DNA of the CDR3: TGCGCCAGCAGTCCGGGACACCGCACAGATACGCAGTATTTT. This chain uses TRBV5-1 with TRBJ2-3; perhaps TRBD1 as D (6 bases). The CDR3 is 14 amino acids. Germline CDR1 and CDR2: SGHRS and YFSETQ. Trimming removed 5 bases from V and 1 base from J, with 11 bases in between.